Each of the 20 T cell receptor beta chains below was sequenced from the same sample in a study of T cell repertoires in cytomegalovirus infection. TCRdb re-called the reads with MiXCR, one entry per CDR3 protein. The sample carries about 200,000 distinct CDR3 sequences, nearly 9.5% recorded once. Sequencing input: PBMCs. Receptors originate from a human donor in good health (CMV status not recorded). Some clones in this sample may be carry-over from other donors' samples.

The J gene is TRBJ1-2, the V gene TRBV6-1; D not resolved. Deletions cut 6 bases from V and 4 bases from J, with 12 bases between. Germline values: CDR1 MNHNS, CDR2 SASEGT. The CDR3 runs to 13 residues. CDR3 sequence (DNA): TGTGCCAGCAGACCCCAGGAGTCCTATGGCTACACCTTC. This encodes CASRPQESYGYTF.

There are many counts of this clonotype. V and J are TRBV7-2 and TRBJ2-5; D remains ambiguous. The V and J ends lost 5 bases and 6 bases respectively, with 10 bases between them. The CDR3 consists of 12 residues. Germline V gene data show CDR1 as SGHTA and CDR2 as FQGNSA. Written as DNA, the CDR3 is TGTGCCAGCAGCGGTTACGCGAAGACCCAGTACTTC. Translated: CASSGYAKTQYF.

This clonotype was observed many times. The V call is TRBV12-3 or TRBV12-4, the J call TRBJ1-1; D uncertain. There are 13 residues in the CDR3. The V end was cut by 8 bases, the J end by 10 bases, with 20 bases between. This chain's CDR3 is CASSLSGIDGAFF. Written as DNA, the CDR3 is TGTGCCAGCTCTCTGTCTGGGATCGACGGAGCTTTCTTT.

At least ten counts were recorded for this clonotype. The CDR3 protein is CASSLATSEAYEQYF. CDR3 DNA sequence: TGTGCCAGCAGCTTAGCTACTAGCGAGGCCTACGAGCAGTACTTC. The genes are TRBV7-9 and TRBJ2-7; 7 nucleotides agree with TRBD2. CDR1 is SEHNR and CDR2 is FQNEAQ in the germline V gene (reference sequence). CDR3 length: 15 amino acids. J lost 2 bases, V lost 0 bases, and 4 bases had no gene match.

This clonotype was recorded many times. The rearrangement links TRBV28 to TRBJ1-5; a possible D gene is TRBD1 (6 bases). Germline loops: CDR1 MDHEN, CDR2 SYDVKM. This CDR3 is built from 15 residues. The germline V and J ends were trimmed by 2 bases and 1 base, with 9 bases remaining between them. CDR3 loop: CASSLGTPSNQPQHF. In DNA form, the CDR3 reads TGTGCCAGCAGTTTAGGGACACCGAGCAATCAGCCCCAGCATTTT.

This chain links TRBV12-3 or TRBV12-4 with TRBJ1-2; D not resolved. Trimming removed 5 bases at V and 6 bases at J, with 13 bases between. This CDR3 is built from 13 residues. The CDR3 coding sequence is TGTGCCAGCAGTCATGATTGGAGCGATGGCTACACCTTC. Protein: CASSHDWSDGYTF.

This clonotype occurred many times. CDR3 nucleotides: TGTGCCATCAGCCCCGGGACTGGACGAGAGACCCAGTACTTC. Translated, it gives CAISPGTGRETQYF. The V and J genes are TRBV10-3 and TRBJ2-5, with D perhaps matching TRBD2 (6 bases). Germline CDR1 is ENHRY and CDR2 is SYGVKD. The CDR3 has 14 amino acids. V gave up 6 bases and J gave up 4 bases, with 15 bases separating them.

In this sample, this clonotype turned up many times. The chain has TRBV28 and TRBJ2-1; TRBD2 agrees at 10 bases. The CDR3 has 20 residues. Trimming removed 5 bases from V and 1 base from J; junction bases left unmatched: 17. In germline, CDR1 is MDHEN, CDR2 SYDVKM. CDR3 loop: CASSGGGWLAGVKSYNEQFF. CDR3 bases: TGTGCCAGCAGTGGAGGGGGTTGGCTAGCGGGAGTCAAGTCCTACAATGAGCAGTTCTTC.

This clonotype was found a few times. This chain connects TRBV28 to TRBJ2-1; unclear D gene. Trimming took off 6 bases at V and 7 bases at J, with 13 bases between the two ends. CDR1 is MDHEN, CDR2 SYDVKM, per germline. This CDR3 contains 13 residues. CDR3 amino acids: CASRRKDPNEQFF. The CDR3 DNA is TGTGCCAGCAGAAGGAAAGACCCAAATGAGCAGTTCTTC.

There are a few counts of this clonotype. The CDR3 loop is CSVKRQENTEAFF. CDR3 nucleotides: TGCAGCGTCAAAAGACAGGAGAACACTGAAGCTTTCTTT. The J gene is TRBJ1-1, the V gene TRBV29-1, with a tentative D call TRBD1 (6 bases). Germline CDR1 reads SQVTM; CDR2 reads ANQGSEA. V shed 6 bases and J shed 1 base, with 12 bases lying between them. This CDR3 spans 13 amino acids.

V and J are TRBV7-2 and TRBJ1-6; D gene uncertain. Trimming took 1 base from V and 17 from J, leaving 15 bases between them. The germline V gene encodes CDR1 SGHTA and CDR2 FQGNSA. This CDR3 comprises 13 residues. For the CDR3, the DNA is TGTGCCAGCAGCTTAGGTCGGCCAGCCCTAATCCACTTT. Translating it yields CASSLGRPALIHF.

Comments on this clonotype: The germline gene is not matched at one end of the junction; a read error may be the cause. V is TRBV24-1 and J is TRBJ1-2; D perhaps matches TRBD1 (5 bases). CDR3 length: 16 amino acids. Germline values: CDR1 KGHDR, CDR2 SFDVKD. The CDR3 DNA follows: TGTGCCACCAGTGATTCTCAGGGAAAGGGCTACTATGGCTACATCTTC. The encoded protein is CATSDSQGKGYYGYIF.

This clonotype appeared many times. The chain joins TRBV10-3 to TRBJ2-7; weak D call: TRBD1 (5 bases). The germline V gene has CDR1 ENHRY and CDR2 SYGVKD. There are 13 residues in the CDR3. Trimming left V 0 bases short and J 9 bases short, with 12 bases between. CDR3 coding DNA: TGTGCCATCAGTGAGTCTGGCCCTCAGGGGCAGTACTTC. This encodes CAISESGPQGQYF.

The chain couples TRBV20-1 to TRBJ1-2; perhaps TRBD1 as D (5 bases). The CDR3 length is 14 residues. Looked up from germline, CDR1 is DFQATT and CDR2 is SNEGSKA (reference sequence). Deletions cut 0 bases from V and 4 bases from J, with 12 bases between. The CDR3 sequence is CSARDREDGYGYTF. In DNA, the CDR3 is TGCAGTGCTAGAGACAGGGAGGACGGCTATGGCTACACCTTC.

This clonotype appeared a few times. J is TRBJ1-1 and V is TRBV5-1; D gene unclear. V gave up 3 bases and J gave up 3 bases, with 12 bases separating them. Looked up from germline, CDR1 is SGHRS and CDR2 is YFSETQ. This CDR3 spans 14 amino acids. CDR3 protein: CASSYAVRYTEAFF. CDR3 DNA: TGCGCCAGCAGCTACGCAGTTCGGTACACTGAAGCTTTCTTT.

CDR3 amino acids: CASSADIQGWYQPQHF. The CDR3, as DNA: TGTGCCAGCAGTGCGGATATTCAGGGGTGGTATCAGCCCCAGCATTTT. The chain carries TRBV6-1 and TRBJ1-5; D is perhaps TRBD1 (6 bases). The CDR3 totals 16 residues. In germline, CDR1 is MNHNS, CDR2 SASEGT. The germline V and J ends were trimmed by 4 bases and 5 bases, with 18 bases remaining between them.

This chain uses TRBV5-4 with TRBJ2-3; the match to TRBD1 covers 8 bases. This CDR3 comprises 14 residues. The ends lost 0 bases at V and 7 bases at J; junction bases unmatched: 4. The germline V gene encodes CDR1 SGHNT and CDR2 YYREEE (reference sequence). This CDR3 is CASSLAGTGHTQYF. CDR3 DNA: TGTGCCAGCAGCTTGGCCGGGACAGGCCATACGCAGTATTTT.

This clonotype was seen more than once but under ten times. V gene TRBV9 combines with J gene TRBJ2-7; D might be TRBD1 (6 bases). The CDR3 sequence is 15 residues long. Deletions cut 2 bases from V and 0 bases from J, with 12 bases between. CDR1 and CDR2 (germline): SGDLS, YYNGEE. The CDR3, as DNA: TGTGCCAGCAGCGTCCTTGGACAGAGCTCCTACGAGCAGTACTTC. Translation gives CASSVLGQSSYEQYF.

This clonotype has at least ten counts. The chain has TRBV7-2 and TRBJ2-3, with unresolved D. The V and J ends lost 0 bases and 1 base respectively, with 5 bases between them. CDR1 is SGHTA and CDR2 is FQGNSA in the germline V gene. The CDR3 is 14 amino acids. CDR3 amino acids: CASSLAKGTDTQYF. The CDR3 coding sequence is TGTGCCAGCAGCTTAGCGAAGGGCACAGATACGCAGTATTTT.

This clonotype was observed at least ten times. V is TRBV19 and J is TRBJ1-1, with D hard to call. This CDR3 has 11 amino acids. Germline V CDR1 and CDR2: LNHDA, SQIVND (reference sequence). Trimming shortened V by 3 bases and J by 7 bases, and 6 bases separated the two germline ends. The CDR3 spells CASSIWREAFF. The DNA for the CDR3 is TGTGCCAGTAGTATTTGGCGTGAAGCTTTCTTT. The full variable domain, with the rest looked up from reference TRBV19 and TRBJ1-1, is DGGITQSPKYLFRKEGQNVTLSCEQNLNHDAMYWYRQDPGQGLRLIYYSQIVNDFQKGDIAEGYSVSREKKESFPLTVTSAQKNPTAFYLCASSIWREAFFGQGTRLTVV.